This record covers a single T cell receptor (beta chain). The antigen is undetermined. The data were taken from a study of cytomegalovirus exposure and HLA in healthy donors. Overall study findings and caveats: V- and J-gene trimming in TCR beta was tied to a missense DCLRE1C variant by an analysis performed later. Fewer N-insertions (relative to the approximately 700-donor mean) were reportedly seen in an Asian-associated ancestry cluster in a later analysis. An analysis was carried out at a later point. It showed that HLA-associated TCR beta chains were more clonally expanded than equally common non-associated chains.

This PCR relied on a set of 60 Vbeta primers and 13 Jbeta primers. Generated by immunoSEQ multiplex PCR, the TCRdb table keeps only in-frame clones and is missing some. The repertoire consists of around 130,000 clones, with approximately 80% occurring once and the leading ten covering around 1.4%. Nominally healthy donors were sampled, though unrecorded immune exposures were likely. Trimming removed 1 base at V and 2 bases at J, with 6 bases between. The CDR3 totals 13 residues. The germline V gene has CDR1 LNHDA and CDR2 SQIVND (reference sequence). The sequence was obtained from a woman under 30 in good health and CMV-seronegative. The specimen was PBMCs. The V call is TRBV19, the J call TRBJ2-7; weak D call: TRBD2 (6 bases). Here the CDR3 DNA reads TGTGCCAGTAGTATAGGACTAGCCTACGAGCAGTACTTC. Amino acid sequence: CASSIGLAYEQYF.